This is a list of T cell receptor beta chains from one sample in a study of human T cells and chemical hapten exposure. TCRdb independently ran MiXCR on the RACE reads; one entry per CDR3 protein. The sample lists about 190,000 distinct CDR3 sequences; approximately 24% were seen once. Here the sequenced sample was whole blood, taken in connection with sensitization to the hapten diphenylcyclopropenone (DPC). These TCRs come from a woman aged 40 to 50 with alopecia areata. Some clones in this sample may be carry-over from other donors' samples. The CDR3 runs from the conserved cysteine through the conserved F or W. Fields, in order: clone size, J gene, V gene, CDR3 length, CDR3 protein. Clone size is given for some rows only: seen once, a few or many times, or a class if the clone is expanded.

NA TRBJ2-7 TRBV20-1 13 CSARPGTGNEQYF
few TRBJ2-7 TRBV12-3/TRBV12-4 15 CASSRGEGGPYEQYF
few TRBJ2-5 TRBV29-1 11 CSVVHGETQYF
NA TRBJ2-5 TRBV6-6 15 CASLTGVAGQETQYF
many TRBJ2-3 TRBV29-1 13 CSVDRESTDTQYF
NA TRBJ2-3 TRBV20-1 15 CSARDPAGVSDTQYF
NA TRBJ2-7 TRBV6-5 11 CASTGGGEQYF
NA TRBJ2-5 TRBV6-2/TRBV6-3 13 CAHTEGDQETQYF
few TRBJ1-2 TRBV29-1 15 CSVETPGVGREGYTF
NA TRBJ2-4 TRBV20-1 16 CSARPGLAGTENIQYF
NA TRBJ2-2 TRBV30 12 CAWSVPTGELFF
NA TRBJ2-2 TRBV20-1 14 CSAKPGLNTGELFF
NA TRBJ2-1 TRBV5-1 15 CASSWSGRAEDEQFF
NA TRBJ2-2 TRBV9 12 CASSVVRGELFF
NA TRBJ2-3 TRBV20-1 15 CSAYLTQGMSDTQYF
few TRBJ2-1 TRBV20-1 13 CSVSKSSYNEQFF